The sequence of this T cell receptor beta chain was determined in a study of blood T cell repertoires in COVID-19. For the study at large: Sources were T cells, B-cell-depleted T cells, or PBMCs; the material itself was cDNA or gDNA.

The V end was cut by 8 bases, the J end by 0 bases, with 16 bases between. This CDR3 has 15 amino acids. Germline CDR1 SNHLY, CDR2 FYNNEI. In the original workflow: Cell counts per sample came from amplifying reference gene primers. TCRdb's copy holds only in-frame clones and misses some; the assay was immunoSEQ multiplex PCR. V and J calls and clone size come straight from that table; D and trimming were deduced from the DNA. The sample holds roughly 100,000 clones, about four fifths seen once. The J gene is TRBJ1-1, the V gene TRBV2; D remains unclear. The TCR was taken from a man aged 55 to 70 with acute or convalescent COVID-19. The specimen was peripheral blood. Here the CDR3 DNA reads TGTGCCAGCGAGGGCAGAAACTCCATGAACACTGAAGCTTTCTTT. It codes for CASEGRNSMNTEAFF.